The 3 T cell receptor beta chains listed next were all sequenced from one sample in a study of cytotoxic CD8 clonotypes in ibrutinib-treated CLL. Some clones are missing from TCRdb's copy, which holds only in-frame ones; the method was immunoSEQ multiplex PCR. The repertoire holds 30,000 to 40,000 clones, 69% seen once, with approximately 30% in the top ten. This specimen consisted of PBMCs, obtained before ibrutinib treatment. These receptors were collected from a human donor with chronic lymphocytic leukemia.

The J gene is TRBJ2-1, the V gene TRBV7-9, with 8 positions matching TRBD2. Losses at the gene ends were 4 bases for V and 9 bases for J; bases not matched to a gene: 8. The V gene's germline CDR1 is SEHNR and CDR2 FQNEAQ (reference sequence). The CDR3 contains 14 residues. CDR3 sequence reads: CASSYSGSKSEQFF. The CDR3 nucleotides are TGTGCCAGCAGCTACAGCGGGAGTAAGAGTGAGCAGTTCTTC.

The J gene is TRBJ2-1, the V gene TRBV7-8, with D tentatively TRBD2 (6 bases). CDR1 is SGHVS, CDR2 FQNEAQ, per germline. CDR3 size: 14 residues. The ends were cut back, 5 bases at V and 9 bases at J, with 17 bases in the middle. The CDR3 spells CASSPGGSQVEQFF. As DNA, the CDR3 is TGTGCCAGCAGCCCTGGGGGGTCTCAGGTTGAGCAGTTCTTC.

In this sample, this clone turned up a few times. A single base is all that separates this from a far larger clone, so a read error is likely. This rearrangement joins TRBV2 to TRBJ2-5, with unresolved D. Germline CDR1 and CDR2: SNHLY and FYNNEI. This CDR3 contains 10 residues. V was cut by 5 bases and J by 4 bases, with 2 bases left in between. CDR3 sequence reads: CASSRETQYF. For the CDR3, the DNA is TGTGCCAGCAGTCGAGAGACCCAGTACTTC.